This TCR beta chain was found in a study of T cell responses to AZD1222 COVID-19 vaccine. Remarks on this clone: Its target is not known.

Sequenced by immunoSEQ multiplex PCR; TCRdb stores in-frame clones only, minus some. The sample consists of about 100,000 clones, roughly 92% of them appearing once. CDR1 and CDR2 (germline): SGHRS, YFSETQ. Unmatched junction bases numbered 4, after V lost 4 bases and J lost 4 bases. The length of the CDR3 is 15 residues. Study-level findings and limits: Clonal diversity was possibly underestimated, and white British individuals and females predominated among donors.

The receptor was isolated from an adult who received the AZD1222 COVID-19 vaccine. The V call is TRBV5-1, the J call TRBJ2-3; TRBD2 matches at 12 bases. The sample here was peripheral blood, taken 28 days after the second AZD1222 dose. In DNA, the CDR3 is TGCGCCAGCAGCCCGACTAGCGGGAGTGCAGATACGCAGTATTTT. This gives the protein CASSPTSGSADTQYF.